The next 22 T cell receptor beta chains were all read from a single sample in a study of regulatory T cells in long-lasting Graves disease. Relying on iRepertoire HTBI primers and Arm-PCR of CDR3 regions, the team built TCR beta libraries. MiXCR, run by TCRdb on the multiplex PCR reads, gives a single entry per CDR3 protein. The repertoire has 350,000 to 500,000 distinct CDR3 sequences, 20% to 25% of them found once; the top ten carry 13% to 15%. Time point in this sample: persistent/refractory GD, antithyroid drugs over 5 years with positive TRAb. TCR sequences were obtained from RNA taken from PBMCs. The input for sequencing was peripheral blood mononuclear cells (PBMCs), taken when the disease was refractory, from a patient treated with antithyroid drugs. The source of these receptors is a female donor with Graves disease.

The chain joins TRBV4-1 to TRBJ2-1; 7 bases align to TRBD2. This CDR3 is 16 amino acids long. V lost 1 base to trimming and J lost 7 bases; unmatched junction nucleotides: 10. Germline V gives CDR1 MGHRA, CDR2 YSYEKL. The CDR3 nucleotides are TGCGCCAGCAGCCAAGGCCGAGGGAGGGCCCCGAATGAGCAGTTCTTC. This translates into CASSQGRGRAPNEQFF.

This clonotype has a count of ten or more. V and J are TRBV3-1 and TRBJ2-7; 7 positions agree with TRBD1. Trimming cost V 2 bases and J 7 bases; bases outside gene matches: 8. This CDR3 has 14 residues. The germline gives CDR1 LGHDT, CDR2 YNNKEL (reference sequence). The CDR3 loop reads CASSQLTTGNEQYF. Here the CDR3 DNA reads TGTGCCAGCAGCCAACTCACGACAGGGAATGAGCAGTACTTC.

This clonotype was picked up a small number of times. The rearrangement uses TRBV19 and TRBJ2-7; TRBD2 is a possible D gene (6 bases). From germline, CDR1 is LNHDA and CDR2 SQIVND (reference sequence). V was pared by 6 bases and J by 6 bases, with 18 bases between. The CDR3 runs to 14 residues. Here the CDR3 DNA reads TGTGCCAGTAGCCCCGGGGACTCCCGGAGCGAGCAGTACTTC. Translation: CASSPGDSRSEQYF.

The V gene is TRBV5-1, the J gene TRBJ1-3; D not resolved. Trimming took 4 bases from V and 0 from J, leaving 17 bases between them. CDR3 length: 17 amino acids. Germline CDR1 reads SGHRS; CDR2 reads YFSETQ. CDR3 amino acids: CASSLRPVESSGNTIYF. DNA of the CDR3: TGCGCCAGCAGCCTAAGACCAGTCGAAAGCTCTGGAAACACCATATATTTT.

This chain uses TRBV6-1 with TRBJ2-2; 14 positions match TRBD2. Per germline, CDR1 MNHNS and CDR2 SASEGT. CDR3 length: 18 residues. Unmatched junction bases numbered 5, after V lost 4 bases and J lost 1 base. CDR3 DNA sequence: TGTGCCAGCAGTGGACTAGCGGGAGGGCCCTGGAACACCGGGGAGCTGTTTTTT. Protein product: CASSGLAGGPWNTGELFF.

This clonotype appeared many times. The CDR3 DNA reads TGTGCCAGCAGTTACGGGGTGGGGGCCTACGAGCAGTACTTC. Its protein product is CASSYGVGAYEQYF. The gene calls are TRBV6-5 and TRBJ2-7, with D perhaps matching TRBD1 or TRBD2 (5 bases each). This CDR3 is 14 amino acids long. Germline assignment: CDR1 MNHEY and CDR2 SVGAGI. The V end lost 2 bases, the J end lost 2 bases, and 10 bases lay between the germline ends.

This clonotype was recorded many times. The chain carries TRBV27 and TRBJ2-3; 8 bases are shared with TRBD1. The CDR3 contains 18 residues. V was clipped by 4 bases and J by 6 bases; unmatched bases: 18. Germline values: CDR1 MNHEY, CDR2 SMNVEV (reference sequence). The CDR3 coding sequence is TGTGCCAGCAGTTCCTTCTACCCGGGGCAGGGGGCGCCTGATACGCAGTATTTT. This sequence encodes CASSSFYPGQGAPDTQYF.

The chain uses TRBV28 and TRBJ2-5; D could derive from TRBD1 or TRBD2 (5 bases each). The better agreement between TRBJ2-1 and the DNA end casts doubt on the J call. Germline CDR1 is MDHEN and CDR2 is SYDVKM. The CDR3 extends over 13 amino acids. Written as DNA, the CDR3 is TGTGCCAGCAGTTCGGGACGGAAAAATGAGCAGTTCTTC. Translated: CASSSGRKNEQFF.

Only a few counts were recorded for this clonotype. The CDR3 bases are TGTGCCAGCAGTGGACAGGGCCAGGATCAGCCCCAGCATTTT. This sequence encodes CASSGQGQDQPQHF. V and J are TRBV2 and TRBJ1-5; 7 nucleotides match TRBD1. The CDR3 length is 14 residues. Germline V gene lookup returns CDR1 SNHLY and CDR2 FYNNEI. Trimming at V came to 4 bases and at J to 5 bases, leaving 5 bases not matched to a gene.

This rearrangement joins TRBV14 to TRBJ1-2; 8 bases agree with TRBD1. The CDR3 is made up of 17 amino acids. The germline V gene has CDR1 SGHDN and CDR2 FVKESK. Germline trimming cut 1 base from V and 3 bases from J; bases unmatched to any gene: 10. This CDR3 reads CASSQVTGTGGDYGYTF. In nucleotides, the CDR3 is TGTGCCAGCAGCCAAGTCACCGGGACAGGAGGGGACTATGGCTACACCTTC. The full variable domain, rest sourced from reference TRBV14 and TRBJ1-2, is EAGVTQFPSHSVIEKGQTVTLRCDPISGHDNLYWYRRVMGKEIKFLLHFVKESKQDESGMPNNRFLAERTGGTYSTLKVQPAELEDSGVYFCASSQVTGTGGDYGYTFGSGTRLTVV.

In regard to this clonotype: This may arise from a read error, as a much more abundant clone is one base away. The chain has TRBV20-1 and TRBJ2-5; 10 bases match TRBD2. Germline loops: CDR1 DFQATT, CDR2 SNEGSKA (reference sequence). The CDR3 runs 15 residues. With 4 bases clipped from V and 4 bases from J, the junction kept 9 bases outside the gene matches. The CDR3 bases are TGCAGTGCTAAACTGGCTAGCGGGAGCGGAGAGACCCAGTACTTC. It codes for CSAKLASGSGETQYF.

This clonotype showed up many times. This chain links TRBV20-1 with TRBJ1-1; D is ambiguous. V was clipped by 3 bases and J by 1 base, with 12 bases between them. Germline V gives CDR1 DFQATT, CDR2 SNEGSKA (reference sequence). The CDR3 has 14 amino acids. CDR3 region: CSASPIETNTEAFF. Written as DNA, the CDR3 is TGCAGTGCTAGCCCCATCGAAACGAACACTGAAGCTTTCTTT.

Only a few counts were recorded for this clonotype. The V gene is TRBV20-1, the J gene TRBJ2-4; weak D call: TRBD2 (6 bases). This CDR3 region has 14 residues. Germline V CDR1 and CDR2: DFQATT, SNEGSKA (reference sequence). V shed 0 bases and J shed 14 bases, with 20 bases lying between them. CDR3 bases: TGCAGTGCTAGAGAGACGGTCGGGGGTGTTATGAAGTACTTC. Translation gives CSARETVGGVMKYF.

This clonotype was seen a few times. The chain joins TRBV5-1 to TRBJ2-7; TRBD1 agrees at 11 bases. V lost 1 base and J lost 3; bases outside the gene matches: 6. The V gene's germline CDR1 is SGHRS and CDR2 YFSETQ. The CDR3 totals 16 residues. The CDR3 protein is CASSLTGQGVNYEQYF. The CDR3 DNA sequence: TGCGCCAGCAGCTTGACGGGACAGGGGGTCAACTACGAGCAGTACTTC. The whole variable domain, filled in from reference TRBV5-1 and TRBJ2-7, reads KAGVTQTPRYLIKTRGQQVTLSCSPISGHRSVSWYQQTPGQGLQFLFEYFSETQRNKGNFPGRFSGRQFSNSRSEMNVSTLELGDSALYLCASSLTGQGVNYEQYFGPGTRLTVT.

This clonotype showed up many times. This chain uses TRBV12-3 or TRBV12-4 with TRBJ1-2; D call uncertain. The CDR3 length is 13 residues. V dropped 6 bases and J dropped 5 bases, with 13 bases sitting between them. Written as DNA, the CDR3 is TGTGCCAGCAGCCCAAGCGGCGAGTATGGCTACACCTTC. Protein product: CASSPSGEYGYTF.

This clonotype was seen a few times. The chain recombines TRBV20-1 with TRBJ2-3; 9 bases are a match to TRBD2. This CDR3 comprises 16 residues. V shed 6 bases, J shed 4 bases, and the junction held 14 bases outside the gene matches. The germline gives CDR1 DFQATT, CDR2 SNEGSKA (reference sequence). The CDR3 DNA reads TGCAGTGCACCGAGCGGGAGGCTGCGGGGGGCAGATACGCAGTATTTT. It is translated as CSAPSGRLRGADTQYF.

The sample holds many counts of this clonotype. The chain links TRBV12-3 or TRBV12-4 to TRBJ2-5; tentatively, D is TRBD2 (5 bases). V lost 1 base, J lost 5 bases, and 8 bases lay in between. The length of the CDR3 is 13 residues. Written as DNA, the CDR3 is TGTGCCAGCAGTTTAGTGGGAGTGGAGACCCAGTACTTC. Protein product: CASSLVGVETQYF.

This clonotype was recorded many times. CDR3 DNA sequence: TGCAGTGCCAACCGGGACAGGGGAAGACTGGGTGAAAAACTGTTTTTT. Amino acid sequence: CSANRDRGRLGEKLFF. V gene TRBV20-1 combines with J gene TRBJ1-4, with 10 nucleotides matching TRBD1. Germline V gene lookup returns CDR1 DFQATT and CDR2 SNEGSKA (reference sequence). The CDR3 sequence is 16 residues long. With 6 bases clipped from V and 7 bases from J, the junction kept 14 bases outside the gene matches.

This chain connects TRBV11-3 to TRBJ2-3, with D uncertain. V was cut by 1 base and J by 6 bases, with 11 bases left in between. This CDR3 comprises 14 residues. The germline V gene has CDR1 SGHNT and CDR2 YENEEA. CDR3: CASSLGASSDTQYF. The CDR3 DNA is TGTGCCAGCAGCTTAGGGGCGTCATCGGATACGCAGTATTTT. The whole variable domain, filled in from reference TRBV11-3 and TRBJ2-3, reads EAGVVQSPRYKIIEKKQPVAFWCNPISGHNTLYWYLQNLGQGPELLIRYENEEAVDDSQLPKDRFSAERLKGVDSTLKIQPAELGDSAVYLCASSLGASSDTQYFGPGTRLTVL.

This clonotype was picked up many times. The genes are TRBV6-1 and TRBJ2-7; either TRBD1 or TRBD2 may fit D (5 bases each). V lost 5 bases and J lost 2, with 13 bases in between. The CDR3 consists of 14 residues. Germline values: CDR1 MNHNS, CDR2 SASEGT. CDR3 nucleotides: TGTGCCAGCAGTCCCCGAGGGGCGGCCTACGAGCAGTACTTC. Its protein product is CASSPRGAAYEQYF.

This clonotype was observed at least ten times. At one boundary the junction diverges from the germline segment, which might be a read error. The chain is built from TRBV25-1 and TRBJ2-5, with D possibly called TRBD1 or TRBD2 (5 bases each). CDR1 MGHDK and CDR2 SYGVNS come from the germline V gene. The CDR3 covers 13 residues. This CDR3 reads CASTERGGETQYF. CDR3 coding DNA: TGTGCCAGCACTGAAAGGGGCGGGGAGACCCAGTACTTC.

This clonotype was detected only a few times. The CDR3, as DNA: TGTGCCAGCAGGTCTAGCGGGAACCAAGAGACCCAGTACTTC. Protein: CASRSSGNQETQYF. V usage is TRBV2 and J usage is TRBJ2-5; 9 bases are a match to TRBD2. V was pared by 6 bases and J by 0 bases, with 2 bases of the junction left unmatched. This CDR3 has 14 amino acids. Germline V gene data show CDR1 as SNHLY and CDR2 as FYNNEI. Full variable domain (remainder filled in from reference TRBV2 and TRBJ2-5): EPEVTQTPSHQVTQMGQEVILRCVPISNHLYFYWYRQILGQKVEFLVSFYNNEISEKSEIFDDQFSVERPDGSNFTLKIRSTKLEDSAMYFCASRSSGNQETQYFGPGTRLLVL.